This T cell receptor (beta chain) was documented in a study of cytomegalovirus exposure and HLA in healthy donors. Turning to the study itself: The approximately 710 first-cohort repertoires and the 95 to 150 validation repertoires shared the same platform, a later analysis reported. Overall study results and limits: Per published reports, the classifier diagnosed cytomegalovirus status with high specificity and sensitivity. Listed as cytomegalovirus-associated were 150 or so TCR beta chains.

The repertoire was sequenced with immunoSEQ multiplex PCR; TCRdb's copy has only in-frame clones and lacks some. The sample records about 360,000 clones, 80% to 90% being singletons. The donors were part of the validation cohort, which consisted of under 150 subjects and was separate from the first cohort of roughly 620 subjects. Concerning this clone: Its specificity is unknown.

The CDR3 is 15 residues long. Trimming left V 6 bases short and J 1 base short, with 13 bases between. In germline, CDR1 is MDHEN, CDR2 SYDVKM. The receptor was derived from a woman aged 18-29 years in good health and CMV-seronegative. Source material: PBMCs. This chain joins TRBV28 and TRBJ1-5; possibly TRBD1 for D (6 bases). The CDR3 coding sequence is TGTGCCAGCAGCTTGGGGACACTAAGCAATCAGCCCCAGCATTTT. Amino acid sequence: CASSLGTLSNQPQHF.